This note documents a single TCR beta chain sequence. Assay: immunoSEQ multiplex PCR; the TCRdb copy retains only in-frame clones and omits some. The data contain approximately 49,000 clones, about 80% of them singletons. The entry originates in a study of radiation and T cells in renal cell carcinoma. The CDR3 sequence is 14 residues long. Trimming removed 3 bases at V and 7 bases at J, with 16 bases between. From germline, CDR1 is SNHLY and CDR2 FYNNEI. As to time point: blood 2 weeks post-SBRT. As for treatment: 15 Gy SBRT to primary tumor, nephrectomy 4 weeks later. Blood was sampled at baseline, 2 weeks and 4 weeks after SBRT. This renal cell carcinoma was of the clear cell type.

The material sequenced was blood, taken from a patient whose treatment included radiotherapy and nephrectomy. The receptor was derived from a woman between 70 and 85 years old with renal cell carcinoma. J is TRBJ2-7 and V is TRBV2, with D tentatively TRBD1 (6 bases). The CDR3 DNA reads TGTGCCAGCAGTGACGACAGGCCCTACGATGAGCAGTACTTC. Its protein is CASSDDRPYDEQYF.